Included here is one T cell receptor beta chain sequence, with context. Antigen unknown. V lost 3 bases and J 2 bases, leaving 13 bases between the germline ends. This CDR3 spans 14 amino acids. Germline V gives CDR1 DFQATT, CDR2 SNEGSKA (reference sequence). TCR beta VDJ combinations and CDR3 sequences were profiled from genomic DNA. TCRdb re-called the reads with MiXCR, one entry per CDR3 protein. The repertoire consists of 200,000 to 250,000 distinct CDR3 sequences, with over 55% occurring once and the leading ten covering about 29%. The data stem from a study of CD8+CD57+ T cells in acquired aplastic anemia. Study results and limitations: Patients and controls shared under 30 CD8+ CDR3 sequences, highly expressed in patients.

The chain carries TRBV20-1 and TRBJ2-5; D may be TRBD2 (7 bases). This TCR came from a human donor in good health. The sequenced sample consisted of sorted CD4+, CD8+, or CD8+CD57+ T cells (not recorded which) from PBMCs. CDR3 DNA: TGCAGTGCTAGGGGGGGGCTCCCACAAGAGACCCAGTACTTC. It yields the protein CSARGGLPQETQYF.